This is a list of T cell receptor beta chains from one sample in a study of shared clonotypes between healthy human individuals. Produced via immunoSEQ multiplex PCR; TCRdb's table is partial and in-frame only. The sample contains millions of clones, approximately 94% of which appear only once. Sequenced: naive CD8+ T cells from PBMCs. These receptor sequences come from a man aged 18-30 years in good health. Some clones in this sample may be carry-over from other donors' samples. CDR3s include the opening cysteine and the closing phenylalanine or tryptophan. D genes are given only for firm matches. Only part of the rows carry a size: once, few, many, or a class if the clone is expanded.

>.|TRBD1|TRBJ2-5|TRBV28
TGTGCCAGCAGTTTAGGACAGGGATGGGAGACCCAGTACTTC
CASSLGQGWETQYF
>.|TRBD2|TRBJ2-5|TRBV5-6
TGTGCCAGCAGCCCTCTAGCGGGAGGGCCAGAGACCCAGTACTTC
CASSPLAGGPETQYF
>.|TRBD2|TRBJ2-1|TRBV5-5
TGTGCCAGCAGTTTTCTAGCGGGAGGGTGGTATGAGCAGTTCTTC
CASSFLAGGWYEQFF
>.|TRBD1|TRBJ1-2|TRBV19
TGTGCCAGTAGTTCCCGGACAGGGAACTATGGCTACACCTTC
CASSSRTGNYGYTF
>.|TRBD2|TRBJ2-4|TRBV7-2
TGTGCCAGCAGCCCCGGACTAGCGGGGACCTATCTGGACATTCAGTACTTC
CASSPGLAGTYLDIQYF
>.|.|TRBJ2-5|TRBV28
TGTGCCAGCAGTCCTCTCGTGGGGGGCAGGGGCCGGGAGACCCAGTACTTC
CASSPLVGGRGRETQYF
>.|.|TRBJ1-5|TRBV2
TGTGCCAGCAGTGATCCCAGGGACCAAGTCAATCAGCCCCAGCATTTT
CASSDPRDQVNQPQHF
>.|.|TRBJ2-7|TRBV7-9
TGTGCCAGCAGCTTATATGTGGGAGGTCGGTACGAGCAGTACTTC
CASSLYVGGRYEQYF
>.|.|TRBJ2-2|TRBV27
TGTGCCAGCAGTTTCGGGGGGGAGCTGTTTTTT
CASSFGGELFF
>.|.|TRBJ2-7|TRBV19
TGTGCCAGTAGTAGAACCCCAGATAGGGAGCAGTACTTC
CASSRTPDREQYF
>.|.|TRBJ2-7|TRBV27
TGTGCCAGCAGAACCTCTCAGGGACTCTACGAGCAGTACTTC
CASRTSQGLYEQYF
>.|TRBD1|TRBJ2-1|TRBV27
TGTGCCAGCAGGCCTATTCCGGGACAGGGGGCCTACAATGAGCAGTTCTTC
CASRPIPGQGAYNEQFF
>.|TRBD2|TRBJ2-1|TRBV5-1
TGCGCCAGCAGCTTGGGACTAGCGGGAGACGTTGAGCAGTTCTTC
CASSLGLAGDVEQFF
>.|.|TRBJ2-7|TRBV27
TGTGCCAGCAGTTTTTACAGGCAAACTTACGAGCAGTACTTC
CASSFYRQTYEQYF
>.|.|TRBJ1-1|TRBV10-1
TGCGCCAGCAGTACCAAACGGGACACTGAAGCTTTCTTT
CASSTKRDTEAFF
>.|TRBD2|TRBJ2-7|TRBV2
TGTGCCAGCCAAGGACTAGCGGGGTACGAGCAGTACTTC
CASQGLAGYEQYF
>.|TRBD2|TRBJ2-3|TRBV27
TGTGCCAGCAGTTTCCGGACTAGCGGGAGTGCAGATACGCAGTATTTT
CASSFRTSGSADTQYF
>.|.|TRBJ2-3|TRBV6-7
TGTGCCAGCAGCCCCGCAGATACGCAGTATTTT
CASSPADTQYF
>.|TRBD1|TRBJ2-5|TRBV27
TGTGCCAGCAGTCCATCCCTCGGGGACAGGGGACAAGAGACCCAGTACTTC
CASSPSLGDRGQETQYF
>.|.|TRBJ2-1|TRBV9
TGTGCCAGCAGCGTCGGGAGTTCCTACAATGAGCAGTTCTTC
CASSVGSSYNEQFF
>.|.|TRBJ2-7|TRBV9
TGTGCCAGCAGCGTAGAGGGGGACCGATGGCGCGAGCAGTACTTC
CASSVEGDRWREQYF
>.|.|TRBJ2-1|TRBV7-8
TGTGCCAGCACGGACAGGAGCGGGATCTACAATGAGCAGTTCTTC
CASTDRSGIYNEQFF
>.|.|TRBJ2-2|TRBV7-9
TGTGCCAGCAGTACTAAGATGGCGGAGAACACCGGGGAGCTGTTTTTT
CASSTKMAENTGELFF
>.|.|TRBJ2-7|TRBV7-2
TGTGCCAGCAGCGAGAGGCCCACAGGATCCTACGAGCAGTACTTC
CASSERPTGSYEQYF
>.|TRBD2|TRBJ2-3|TRBV19
TGTGCCAGTAGTATCTACCCGTTAGTGAGCGGGAGGGCCGCAGATACGCAGTATTTT
CASSIYPLVSGRAADTQYF
>.|TRBD1|TRBJ2-3|TRBV11-2
TGTGCCAGCAGCCAGACTATCGGGCAGGGGGCCGCAGATACGCAGTATTTT
CASSQTIGQGAADTQYF
>.|.|TRBJ1-5|TRBV25-1
TGTGCCAGTGGAGGGGCTTATAGCAATCAGCCCCAGCATTTT
CASGGAYSNQPQHF
>.|TRBD1|TRBJ1-2|TRBV28
TGTGCCAGCAGCCACAGGGGGCTGGGCTATGGCTACACCTTC
CASSHRGLGYGYTF
>.|.|TRBJ1-1|TRBV6-6
TGTGCCAGCAGGACTAGGATCACTGAAGCTTTCTTT
CASRTRITEAFF
>.|TRBD1|TRBJ2-2|TRBV28
TGTGCCAGCAGTTTAGGGACAGGGTACACCGGGGAGCTGTTTTTT
CASSLGTGYTGELFF
>.|.|TRBJ2-7|TRBV6-5
TGTGCCAGCAGATACGTTGGGCCCTCTGGCGAGCAGTACTTC
CASRYVGPSGEQYF
>.|.|TRBJ1-1|TRBV19
TGTGCCAGTACGCCAGGGAGATGGCGGGCTTTCTTT
CASTPGRWRAFF
>many|.|TRBJ1-1|TRBV5-6
TGTGCCAGCAGCGGGGGACTTCGCACTGAAGCTTTCTTT
CASSGGLRTEAFF
>.|.|TRBJ2-7|TRBV4-2
TGTGCCAGCAGCCAAGGAGGGTTATACGAGCAGTACTTC
CASSQGGLYEQYF
>.|TRBD1|TRBJ2-7|TRBV13
TGTGCCAGCAGCTCCTCCGGGACAGATCCCTACGAGCAGTACTTC
CASSSSGTDPYEQYF
>.|TRBD1|TRBJ2-7|TRBV5-6
TGTGCCAGCAGCTCGACAGGGGGCGGCTCCTACGAGCAGTACTTC
CASSSTGGGSYEQYF
>.|.|TRBJ2-3|TRBV11-2
TGTGCCAGCAGCTCTACTTTGGGGACTCCTTACAGCACAGATACGCAGTATTTT
CASSSTLGTPYSTDTQYF
>.|.|TRBJ1-3|TRBV7-2
TGTGCCAGCAGCTTAGTAGTAGTCTCTGGAAACACCATATATTTT
CASSLVVVSGNTIYF
>.|TRBD1|TRBJ1-5|TRBV15
TGTGCCACCAGCAGAGACCTGGGACAGGGAAATCAGCCCCAGCATTTT
CATSRDLGQGNQPQHF
>.|TRBD2|TRBJ2-1|TRBV18
TGTGCCACCGCCGGCGGGAGGGCCTACAATGAGCAGTTCTTC
CATAGGRAYNEQFF
>.|TRBD2|TRBJ2-1|TRBV5-1
TGCGCCAGCAGCTTGGAGCTAGCGGGATACAATGAGCAGTTCTTC
CASSLELAGYNEQFF
>.|.|TRBJ2-7|TRBV28
TGTGCCAGCACCCAACAGGGCGCCTGGGGCCACGAGCAGTACTTC
CASTQQGAWGHEQYF
>.|.|TRBJ1-1|TRBV7-9
TGTGCCAGCAGCTTAGCGGGGGCAGAAGCTTTCTTT
CASSLAGAEAFF
>.|TRBD1|TRBJ1-2|TRBV27
TGTGCCAGCAGTTTAGGGACAGGGGCAGTCTATGGCTACACCTTC
CASSLGTGAVYGYTF
>.|TRBD2|TRBJ2-4|TRBV7-9
TGTGCCAGCAGCTCCCTCCCTAGCGGGAGCGACGCCATTCAGTACTTC
CASSSLPSGSDAIQYF